The 30 T cell receptor beta chains in this list originate from one sample, sequenced in a study of T cell clonality in common variable immunodeficiency. No antigens are known for them. General observations from the study: Common variable immunodeficiency TCR beta sequences reportedly had fewer deletions and N-nucleotide insertions.

The data were produced by immunoSEQ multiplex PCR, yet TCRdb's version contains in-frame clones alone and is incomplete. Captured here are around 24,000 clones, none seen once; the top ten comprise 24%. Sequenced sample: peripheral blood mononuclear cells. The receptors were sampled from a human donor with common variable immunodeficiency.

This clone was seen a handful of times. From the germline J gene comes the end of the CDR3, since the read stops 3 residues before it. The chain carries TRBV2 and TRBJ1-6; 9 bases are a match to TRBD1. Germline CDR1 reads SNHLY; CDR2 reads FYNNEI. V shed 4 bases, J shed 9 bases, and the junction held 7 bases outside the gene matches. The CDR3 runs 15 residues. CDR3 residues: CASSAGTGRISPLHF. CDR3 DNA (partial): TGTGCCAGCAGTGCCGGGACAGGGAGGATTTCACCC. Full variable domain (outside the CDR3, taken from reference TRBV2 and TRBJ1-6): EPEVTQTPSHQVTQMGQEVILRCVPISNHLYFYWYRQILGQKVEFLVSFYNNEISEKSEIFDDQFSVERPDGSNFTLKIRSTKLEDSAMYFCASSAGTGRISPLHFGNGTRLTVT.

There are many counts of this clone. The CDR3 protein is CASSIDITGLQPQHF. The covered CDR3 bases are TGTGCCAGTAGTATAGATATTACGGGGTTACAGCCC. V usage is TRBV19 and J usage is TRBJ1-5; D uncertain. Read data end 3 residues before the CDR3 end; the end is taken from the germline J gene. In germline, CDR1 is LNHDA, CDR2 SQIVND (reference sequence). The CDR3 length is 15 residues. V lost 0 bases to trimming and J lost 7 bases, with 13 bases between them.

This clone was detected many times. Sequencing ends 3 residues short of the CDR3 end; the germline J gene provides the rest. The chain recombines TRBV7-2 with TRBJ2-2; weak D call: TRBD2 (6 bases). The CDR3 loop spans 15 amino acids. Looked up from germline, CDR1 is SGHTA and CDR2 is FQGNSA. Trimming removed 0 bases from V and 4 bases from J, with 9 bases in between. Incomplete CDR3 DNA: TGTGCCAGCAGCTTAGCCCCGACTAGCACCGGGGAG. Translation: CASSLAPTSTGE. The full CDR3 protein reads CASSLAPTSTGELFF. Complete variable domain (other parts from reference TRBV7-2 and TRBJ2-2): GAGVSQSPSNKVTEKGKDVELRCDPISGHTALYWYRQSLGQGLEFLIYFQGNSAPDKSGLPSDRFSAERTGGSVSTLTIQRTQQEDSAVYLCASSLAPTSTGELFFGEGSRLTVL.

There are many counts of this clone. The CDR3 end is not reached by the read, which stops 3 residues before it; the germline J gene fills it in. The V call is TRBV7-9, the J call TRBJ2-7; no definite D call. Between the trimmed V and J ends, which lost 1 base and 0 bases, there was a span of 7 bases. CDR1 SEHNR and CDR2 FQNEAQ come from the germline V gene (reference sequence). The CDR3 is 14 residues long. CDR3 sequence: CASSLDVLSYEQYF. The CDR3 DNA, read in part, is TGTGCCAGCAGCTTAGATGTTCTCTCCTACGAG.

Ten or more counts support this clone. Read data end 3 residues before the CDR3 end; the end is taken from the germline J gene. The genes are TRBV12-3 or TRBV12-4 and TRBJ2-5; D tentatively fits TRBD1 or TRBD2 (5 bases each). The CDR3 is 15 residues long. Trimming pared 3 bases from V and 3 bases from J, leaving 14 bases between. The CDR3 spells CASSLLEGRKETQYF. Incomplete CDR3 DNA: TGTGCCAGCAGTTTGCTCGAGGGGCGAAAAGAGACC.

This clone was counted ten times or more. Coverage ceases 3 residues before the CDR3 finishes, and the germline J gene fills in the end. The chain combines TRBV29-1 with TRBJ2-2; no definite D call. With 7 bases removed from V and 3 bases from J, the gap between germline ends came to 9 bases. The germline V gene encodes CDR1 SQVTM and CDR2 ANQGSEA. This CDR3 contains 12 residues. CDR3 region: CSAVIDTGELFF. The covered CDR3 bases are TGCAGCGCCGTCATAGACACCGGGGAG.

This clone appeared many times. The read ends 3 residues early relative to the CDR3; the germline J gene fills the gap. V gene TRBV7-2 combines with J gene TRBJ1-2; D gene uncertain. Per the germline V gene, CDR1 is SGHTA and CDR2 is FQGNSA. V lost 1 base to trimming and J lost 4 bases, with 7 bases between them. The CDR3 runs to 13 residues. The CDR3 sequence is CASSLGGIYGYTF. The CDR3 DNA, read in part, is TGTGCCAGCAGCTTAGGAGGCATCTATGGC. Based on the CDR3 plus reference TRBV7-2 and TRBJ1-2, the full variable domain is GAGVSQSPSNKVTEKGKDVELRCDPISGHTALYWYRQSLGQGLEFLIYFQGNSAPDKSGLPSDRFSAERTGGSVSTLTIQRTQQEDSAVYLCASSLGGIYGYTFGSGTRLTVV.

In this sample, this clone turned up many times. With the read ending 3 residues before the CDR3 end, the germline J gene is used to fill in that end. V and J are TRBV18 and TRBJ2-5, with unresolved D. The V end lost 3 bases, the J end lost 2 bases, and 10 bases lay between the germline ends. In germline, CDR1 is KGHSH, CDR2 LQKENI. CDR3 length: 14 amino acids. The CDR3 loop reads CASSPRHGQETQYF. The covered CDR3 bases are TGTGCCAGCTCACCCCGACATGGTCAAGAGACC.

This clone was recorded many times. Read coverage stops 3 residues before the CDR3 terminus; the germline J gene supplies the remainder. V is TRBV19 and J is TRBJ2-7; possible D gene TRBD2, 6 bases. The CDR3 extends over 15 amino acids. Germline V lookup: CDR1 LNHDA, CDR2 SQIVND (reference sequence). V was pared by 8 bases and J by 2 bases, with 19 bases between. The CDR3 DNA, read in part, is TGTGCCAGTGCCCTAGCGAGCGCCGTGACCTACGAG. Protein sequence: CASALASAVTYE. The full CDR3 protein is CASALASAVTYEQYF.

This clone occurred a few times. The observed sequence ends 3 residues before the CDR3 terminus, with the missing tail filled in from the germline J gene. The J gene is TRBJ1-5, the V gene TRBV19; tentatively, D is TRBD1 (6 bases). CDR1 and CDR2 from the germline V gene are LNHDA and SQIVND (reference sequence). The CDR3 loop spans 15 amino acids. V was pared by 7 bases and J by 3 bases, with 16 bases between. CDR3 in amino acids: CASTNGQRNNQPQHF. The CDR3 DNA, read in part, is TGTGCCAGTACTAACGGACAGAGGAACAATCAGCCC. Full variable domain (remainder filled in from reference TRBV19 and TRBJ1-5): DGGITQSPKYLFRKEGQNVTLSCEQNLNHDAMYWYRQDPGQGLRLIYYSQIVNDFQKGDIAEGYSVSREKKESFPLTVTSAQKNPTAFYLCASTNGQRNNQPQHFGDGTRLSIL.

This clone showed up many times. The observed sequence ends 3 residues before the CDR3 terminus, with the missing tail filled in from the germline J gene. The rearrangement links TRBV5-1 to TRBJ1-2, with TRBD1 as a possible D gene (6 bases). V lost 0 bases, J lost 6 bases, and 12 bases lay in between. Germline V gene data show CDR1 as SGHRS and CDR2 as YFSETQ. The length of the CDR3 is 14 residues. The sequenced part of the CDR3 DNA is TGCGCCAGCAGCTTGGACAGGGTTGGCGATGGC. Its protein product is CASSLDRVGDG. The full CDR3 protein reads CASSLDRVGDGYTF. The full variable domain, in which reference TRBV5-1 and TRBJ1-2 provide the parts outside the CDR3, is KAGVTQTPRYLIKTRGQQVTLSCSPISGHRSVSWYQQTPGQGLQFLFEYFSETQRNKGNFPGRFSGRQFSNSRSEMNVSTLELGDSALYLCASSLDRVGDGYTFGSGTRLTVV.

This clone was detected many times. The CDR3 is cut off 3 residues early in the read; its end comes from the germline J gene. The V and J genes are TRBV18 and TRBJ1-2; the D gene is possibly TRBD1 (5 bases). Germline loops: CDR1 KGHSH, CDR2 LQKENI. The CDR3 is made up of 14 amino acids. The V and J ends lost 1 base and 2 bases respectively, with 8 bases between them. The CDR3 sequence is CASSPQGNNYGYTF. The sequenced CDR3 bases are TGTGCCAGCTCACCACAGGGGAACAACTATGGC.

A remark on this clone: Read coverage stops 3 residues before the CDR3 terminus; the germline J gene supplies the remainder. This chain links TRBV5-1 with TRBJ2-5, with 11 bases lining up with TRBD2. The CDR3 consists of 15 residues. V lost 4 bases to trimming and J lost 1 base; unmatched junction nucleotides: 3. The germline V gene encodes CDR1 SGHRS and CDR2 YFSETQ. The CDR3 here is CASSGGLAVQETQYF. The CDR3 DNA, read in part, is TGCGCCAGCAGCGGGGGACTAGCGGTCCAAGAGACC.

This clone was found many times. The read halts 3 residues ahead of the CDR3 end, with the missing end drawn from the germline J gene. The rearrangement links TRBV5-1 to TRBJ2-3; no reliable D call. Germline CDR1 is SGHRS and CDR2 is YFSETQ. The CDR3 loop spans 15 amino acids. V gave up 0 bases and J gave up 6 bases, with 14 bases separating them. The sequenced CDR3 bases are TGCGCCAGCAGCTTGGTCAGGAGTAGGGCGGATACG. Amino acids: CASSLVRSRADT. The full CDR3 reads CASSLVRSRADTQYF.

This clone has a count of ten or more. The read finishes 3 residues shy of the CDR3 end, and the germline J gene is used to complete it. V usage is TRBV20-1 and J usage is TRBJ2-4; D remains ambiguous. The V and J ends lost 5 bases and 1 base respectively, with 9 bases between them. CDR1 is DFQATT, CDR2 SNEGSKA, per germline (reference sequence). The CDR3 sequence is 13 residues long. The CDR3 sequence is CSARVDAKNIQYF. The covered CDR3 bases are TGCAGTGCTCGGGTCGATGCCAAAAACATT.

This clone came up many times. The CDR3 end lies 3 residues beyond the end of the read and is filled in from the germline J gene. This rearrangement joins TRBV10-3 to TRBJ1-1; D possibly corresponds to TRBD1 (6 bases). The CDR3 is 15 residues long. In germline, CDR1 is ENHRY, CDR2 SYGVKD. The V and J ends lost 9 bases and 0 bases respectively, with 17 bases between them. The part of the CDR3 DNA that was read is TGTGCCATTCAAGTTGGACAGATCATGAACACTGAA. Translating it yields CAIQVGQIMNTE. The full CDR3 sequence reads CAIQVGQIMNTEAFF.

A word on this clone: The CDR3 goes on 3 residues after the read ends, and that part is filled in from the germline J gene. This chain joins TRBV6-1 and TRBJ2-7; TRBD1 matches 7 bases. This CDR3 comprises 16 residues. The germline gives CDR1 MNHNS, CDR2 SASEGT. Losses at the gene ends were 1 base for V and 6 bases for J; bases not matched to a gene: 12. CDR3: CASSEVNLRGLSEQYF. CDR3 DNA, as far as it was read: TGTGCCAGCAGTGAAGTAAATTTGAGGGGGCTTAGCGAG.

This clone occurred many times. Read sequence stops 3 residues before the CDR3 end, and the germline J gene provides the missing end. The chain uses TRBV29-1 and TRBJ2-5, with 7 bases fitting TRBD1. V was clipped by 6 bases and J by 1 base; unmatched bases: 5. Per germline, CDR1 SQVTM and CDR2 ANQGSEA. This CDR3 is built from 13 residues. The CDR3 spells CSVLQGSQETQYF. CDR3 DNA, as far as it was read: TGCAGCGTCCTACAGGGGTCCCAAGAGACC.

This clone has ten or more counts. The read finishes 3 residues shy of the CDR3 end, and the germline J gene is used to complete it. The chain employs TRBV6-1 and TRBJ1-5; D uncertain. Germline CDR1 and CDR2: MNHNS and SASEGT. V was shortened by 3 bases and J by 0 bases, with 9 bases between the two germline ends. This CDR3 comprises 15 residues. CDR3 loop: CASSEEGLSNQPQHF. CDR3 DNA (partial): TGTGCCAGCAGTGAGGAGGGCCTTAGCAATCAGCCC.

This clone has at least ten counts. The DNA ends 3 residues before the CDR3 does, and the rest of the CDR3 is filled in from the germline J gene. The chain carries TRBV6-2 or TRBV6-3 and TRBJ1-3; unclear D gene. Germline V gene lookup returns CDR1 MNHEY and CDR2 SVGEGT. The CDR3 contains 12 residues. Deletions cut 6 bases from V and 4 bases from J, with 7 bases between. The covered CDR3 bases are TGTGCCAGCAGCTCGACAGGAAACACC. It is translated as CASSSTGNT. The whole CDR3 sequence is CASSSTGNTIYF.

This clone was recorded at least ten times. Sequencing ends 3 residues short of the CDR3 end; the germline J gene provides the rest. This chain links TRBV29-1 with TRBJ2-1, with D perhaps matching TRBD2 (6 bases). The V and J ends lost 7 bases and 7 bases respectively, with 14 bases between them. This CDR3 has 12 amino acids. Germline CDR1 is SQVTM and CDR2 is ANQGSEA. The CDR3 loop is CSALTSLNEQFF. CDR3 bases read: TGCAGCGCTCTGACTAGTCTTAATGAG.

This clone was observed at least ten times. The sequenced fragment ends 3 residues before the CDR3 boundary, so the rest is inferred from the germline J gene. The chain is built from TRBV14 and TRBJ2-1; D not certain. Germline-derived CDR1 and CDR2 are SGHDN and FVKESK. Deletions cut 1 base from V and 4 bases from J, with 8 bases between. This CDR3 has 14 residues. The CDR3: CASSQVNSYNEQFF. The part of the CDR3 DNA that was read is TGTGCCAGCAGCCAAGTTAACAGTTACAATGAG.

This clone has ten or more counts. The sequenced fragment ends 3 residues before the CDR3 boundary, so the rest is inferred from the germline J gene. The chain employs TRBV19 and TRBJ1-5; D may be TRBD1 (5 bases). Trimming removed 6 bases at V and 2 bases at J, with 5 bases between. The CDR3 sequence is 12 residues long. Germline CDR1 and CDR2: LNHDA and SQIVND (reference sequence). The CDR3 is CASRQGNQPQHF. The CDR3 bases that were read are TGTGCCAGTAGACAGGGCAATCAGCCC.

This clone was counted only a few times. From the germline J gene comes the end of the CDR3, since the read stops 3 residues before it. The rearrangement joins TRBV20-1 to TRBJ2-5; 10 bases line up with TRBD2. J lost 5 bases, V lost 6 bases, and 15 bases had no gene match. CDR3 size: 16 residues. CDR1 is DFQATT, CDR2 SNEGSKA, per germline (reference sequence). The CDR3 sequence: CSAKKALAGVGETQYF. The covered CDR3 bases are TGCAGTGCGAAGAAGGCGCTAGCGGGAGTTGGGGAGACC.

This clone was counted between two and nine times. The sequence runs out 3 residues before the end of the CDR3; the remainder is reconstructed from the germline J gene. The V gene is TRBV7-6, the J gene TRBJ2-3; 11 nucleotides match TRBD2. This CDR3 is 15 amino acids long. J lost 4 bases, V lost 3 bases, and 3 bases had no gene match. The germline V gene has CDR1 SGHVS and CDR2 FNYEAQ. The part of the CDR3 DNA that was read is TGTGCCAGCAGCTTTAGACTAGCGGGGCCAGATACG. Its protein product is CASSFRLAGPDT. The full CDR3 is CASSFRLAGPDTQYF.

This clone was detected only a few times. The CDR3 is cut off 3 residues early in the read; its end comes from the germline J gene. V is TRBV30 and J is TRBJ2-2; the match to TRBD1 covers 9 bases. V shed 7 bases, J shed 2 bases, and the junction held 11 bases outside the gene matches. The CDR3 extends over 16 amino acids. In germline, CDR1 is GTSNPN, CDR2 SVGIG (reference sequence). Incomplete CDR3 DNA: TGTGCCTTCCGAAGGGCGGGACAGGGAAACACCGGGGAG. It yields the protein CAFRRAGQGNTGE. The whole CDR3 sequence is CAFRRAGQGNTGELFF.

The table lists this clone with many counts. The CDR3 is cut off 3 residues early in the read; its end comes from the germline J gene. The chain links TRBV5-1 to TRBJ1-3; a possible D gene is TRBD1 (6 bases). The V and J ends lost 0 bases and 9 bases respectively, with 13 bases between them. The CDR3 is made up of 14 amino acids. The germline gives CDR1 SGHRS, CDR2 YFSETQ. The CDR3 spells CASSLGQEGGTIYF. The sequenced part of the CDR3 DNA is TGCGCCAGCAGCTTGGGACAGGAAGGAGGCACC.

In its sample, this clone was seen many times. With the read ending 3 residues before the CDR3 end, the germline J gene is used to fill in that end. The chain is built from TRBV19 and TRBJ1-4; 7 bases map to TRBD1. The V and J ends lost 8 bases and 7 bases, in that order; junction bases with no gene match: 10. The germline gives CDR1 LNHDA, CDR2 SQIVND (reference sequence). The CDR3 spans 14 residues. The sequenced CDR3 bases are TGTGCCAGTCGAATAGGGGGCGTCGGTGAAAAA. Amino acids: CASRIGGVGEK. The complete CDR3 protein is CASRIGGVGEKLFF.

This clone was recorded many times. An end of the junction does not agree with germline; a read error may underlie this. The read terminates 3 residues ahead of where the CDR3 ends, so the germline J gene completes it. The chain links TRBV4-2 to TRBJ2-1; TRBD2 agrees at 10 bases. Germline-derived CDR1 and CDR2 are LGHNA and YNFKEQ. The CDR3 consists of 15 residues. CDR3 bases read: TGCGCCAGCAGCCTGCTAGCGGGGGCCTACAATGAG. Its translation: CASSLLAGAYNE. The CDR3 in its entirety is CASSLLAGAYNEQFF.

This clone was detected ten times or more. The DNA ends 3 residues before the CDR3 does, and the rest of the CDR3 is filled in from the germline J gene. This sequence joins TRBV7-9 and TRBJ2-5, with D unclear. V gave up 1 base and J gave up 3 bases, with 9 bases separating them. Germline CDR1 is SEHNR and CDR2 is FQNEAQ (reference sequence). This CDR3 has 14 residues. CDR3 DNA, as far as it was read: TGTGCCAGCAGCTTAGGGCTAGTAGAAGAGACC. Translated, it gives CASSLGLVEET. The whole CDR3 protein reads CASSLGLVEETQYF.